The rows below give T cell receptor beta chains drawn from one sample of a study of CD8 T cells in Susac syndrome. TCRdb reprocessed the immunoSEQ multiplex PCR reads via MiXCR and lists one record per CDR3 protein. The data contain about 190,000 distinct CDR3 sequences, 90% to 95% of them singletons. The specimen sequenced was CD4+ T cells from PBMCs. Source of these receptors: a human donor in good health. Both conserved end residues are trimmed from each CDR3. D genes are given only for firm matches.

CDR3: ASSPRLAGEFESDTQY; J: TRBJ2-3; D: TRBD2; V: TRBV27
CDR3: ASSQDRRDGYT; J: TRBJ1-2; D: .; V: TRBV4-3
CDR3: ASSQESLGTKAF; J: TRBJ1-1; D: .; V: TRBV3-1
CDR3: ASSQDGGGTQY; J: TRBJ2-5; D: .; V: TRBV4-3
CDR3: SARASGQGAATGELF; J: TRBJ2-2; D: TRBD1; V: TRBV20-1
CDR3: ASSQGRTSPGELF; J: TRBJ2-2; D: .; V: TRBV4-1
CDR3: ASSQRTGTGKLF; J: TRBJ2-2; D: TRBD1; V: TRBV2
CDR3: ASSPPGGAADTQY; J: TRBJ2-3; D: TRBD2; V: TRBV9
CDR3: SALQGTTYNEQF; J: TRBJ2-1; D: TRBD1; V: TRBV20-1
CDR3: SGGGGEGNQPQH; J: TRBJ1-5; D: .; V: TRBV29-1
CDR3: SARVEGANTEAF; J: TRBJ1-1; D: TRBD1; V: TRBV20-1
CDR3: ASAGVGSDTQY; J: TRBJ2-3; D: TRBD2; V: TRBV2
CDR3: ASSTSAAGYT; J: TRBJ1-2; D: .; V: TRBV11-2
CDR3: ASSLAAGELF; J: TRBJ2-2; D: .; V: TRBV7-8
CDR3: SASTSGSVNEQF; J: TRBJ2-1; D: TRBD2; V: TRBV20-1
CDR3: SVGAGAFTEAF; J: TRBJ1-1; D: .; V: TRBV29-1
CDR3: ASSQRQGIQPQH; J: TRBJ1-5; D: TRBD1; V: TRBV3-1
CDR3: ASSLEGPFRGYT; J: TRBJ1-2; D: .; V: TRBV7-9
CDR3: ASSLGPLNEQF; J: TRBJ2-1; D: .; V: TRBV5-1
CDR3: SADASGDFYGYT; J: TRBJ1-2; D: .; V: TRBV20-1
CDR3: SARDQTGGSTEAF; J: TRBJ1-1; D: TRBD1; V: TRBV20-1
CDR3: ATSDPSVASTDTQY; J: TRBJ2-3; D: .; V: TRBV24-1
CDR3: ASSSGDTNTEAF; J: TRBJ1-1; D: .; V: TRBV7-6
CDR3: ASSQDKTPGGETQY; J: TRBJ2-5; D: TRBD1; V: TRBV4-1
CDR3: ASRLGGETQY; J: TRBJ2-5; D: .; V: TRBV7-9
CDR3: SVFGSLAGGPETQY; J: TRBJ2-5; D: TRBD2; V: TRBV29-1
CDR3: ASSHPPLGNEQF; J: TRBJ2-1; D: .; V: TRBV7-2
CDR3: ASSENNQETQY; J: TRBJ2-5; D: .; V: TRBV19
CDR3: ASSQLGNTEAF; J: TRBJ1-1; D: .; V: TRBV14
CDR3: ASSQQATQY; J: TRBJ2-3; D: .; V: TRBV28